This T cell receptor beta chain was found in a study of cytotoxic CD8 clonotypes in ibrutinib-treated CLL. Study background: IGHV unmutated 17 to 18; relapsed/refractory approximately 10; treatment-naive over 14.

TCRdb's table, derived via immunoSEQ multiplex PCR, lists solely in-frame clones and lacks some. This repertoire shows some 130,000 clones, approximately 85% found once; its top ten account for roughly 1.9%. For this clone: Its cognate antigen is unknown.

V was clipped by 4 bases and J by 2 bases; unmatched bases: 6. There are 16 residues in the CDR3. Germline V lookup: CDR1 SGDLS, CDR2 YYNGEE. Study-wide results and limits: Shared public clonotypes were rare, and on treatment they either got smaller or stayed the same. While tracking circulating CD8+ T-cell counts, baseline clonality exceeded that of age-matched healthy donors.

The V and J genes are TRBV9 and TRBJ2-5; 12 nucleotides match TRBD1. The source is a human donor with chronic lymphocytic leukemia. Here the sequenced sample was PBMCs, taken after 24 months of ibrutinib treatment. The CDR3 region is CASSTGQGARQETQYF. CDR3 nucleotides: TGTGCCAGCAGCACGGGACAGGGGGCCCGACAAGAGACCCAGTACTTC.